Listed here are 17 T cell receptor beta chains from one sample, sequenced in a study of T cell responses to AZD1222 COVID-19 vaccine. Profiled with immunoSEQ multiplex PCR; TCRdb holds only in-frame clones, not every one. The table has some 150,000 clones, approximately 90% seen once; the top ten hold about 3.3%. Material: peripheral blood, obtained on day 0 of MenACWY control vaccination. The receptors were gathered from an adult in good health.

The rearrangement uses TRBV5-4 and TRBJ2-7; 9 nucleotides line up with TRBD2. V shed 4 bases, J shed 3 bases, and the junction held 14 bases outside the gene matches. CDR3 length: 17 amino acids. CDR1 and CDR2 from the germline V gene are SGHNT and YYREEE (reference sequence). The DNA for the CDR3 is TGTGCCAGCAGCCGCGGGGGGGGAGCGGGAGTGGACTACGAGCAGTACTTC. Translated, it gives CASSRGGGAGVDYEQYF.

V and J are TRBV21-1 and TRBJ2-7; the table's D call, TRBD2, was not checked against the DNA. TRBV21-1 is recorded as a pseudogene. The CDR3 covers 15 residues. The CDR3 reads CASSKGLAIAYEQYF. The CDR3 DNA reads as TGTGCCAGCAGCAAGGGACTAGCGATTGCCTACGAGCAGTACTTC.

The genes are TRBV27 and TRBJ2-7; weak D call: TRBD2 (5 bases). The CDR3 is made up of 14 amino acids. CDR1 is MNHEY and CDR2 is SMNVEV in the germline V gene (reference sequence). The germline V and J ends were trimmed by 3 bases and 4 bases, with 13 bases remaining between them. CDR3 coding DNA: TGTGCCAGCAGTTTCAGAGGGAGACCATACGAGCAGTACTTC. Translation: CASSFRGRPYEQYF.

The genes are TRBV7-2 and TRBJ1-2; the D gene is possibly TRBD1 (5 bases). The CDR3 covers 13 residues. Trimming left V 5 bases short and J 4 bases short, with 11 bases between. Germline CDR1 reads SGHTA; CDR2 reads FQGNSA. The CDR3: CASSPGRLYGYTF. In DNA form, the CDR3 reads TGTGCCAGCAGCCCGGGACGGCTCTATGGCTACACCTTC.

The CDR3, as DNA: TGTGCCAGCAGCCCACAGGGGATAGGGCATCAGCCCCAGCATTTT. As protein: CASSPQGIGHQPQHF. The V and J genes are TRBV7-2 and TRBJ1-5; 7 bases line up with TRBD1. Germline V gene sequence: CDR1 SGHTA, CDR2 FQGNSA. The J segment lost 5 bases and the V segment lost 5 bases, leaving 9 bases of the junction unmatched. The CDR3 covers 15 residues.

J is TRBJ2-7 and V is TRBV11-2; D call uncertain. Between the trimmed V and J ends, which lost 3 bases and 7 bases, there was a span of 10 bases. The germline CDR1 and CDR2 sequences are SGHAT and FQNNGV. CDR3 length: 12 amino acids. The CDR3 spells CASSFMGREQYF. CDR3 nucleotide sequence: TGTGCCAGCAGCTTCATGGGAAGGGAGCAGTACTTC.

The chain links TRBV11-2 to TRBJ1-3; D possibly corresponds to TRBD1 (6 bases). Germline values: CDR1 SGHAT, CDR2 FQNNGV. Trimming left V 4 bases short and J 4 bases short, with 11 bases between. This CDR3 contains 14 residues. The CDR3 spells CASSSTGTGNTIYF. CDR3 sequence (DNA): TGTGCCAGCAGCTCAACAGGGACAGGAAACACCATATATTTT. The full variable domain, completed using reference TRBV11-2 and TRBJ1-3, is EAGVAQSPRYKIIEKRQSVAFWCNPISGHATLYWYQQILGQGPKLLIQFQNNGVVDDSQLPKDRFSAERLKGVDSTLKIQPAKLEDSAVYLCASSSTGTGNTIYFGEGSWLTVV.

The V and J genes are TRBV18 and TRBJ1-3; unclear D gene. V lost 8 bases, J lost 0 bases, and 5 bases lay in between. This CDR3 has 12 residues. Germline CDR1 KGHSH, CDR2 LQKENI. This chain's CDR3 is CASAPSGNTIYF. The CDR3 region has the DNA TGTGCCAGCGCCCCCTCTGGAAACACCATATATTTT. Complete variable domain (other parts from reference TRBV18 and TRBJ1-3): NAGVMQNPRHLVRRRGQEARLRCSPMKGHSHVYWYRQLPEEGLKFMVYLQKENIIDESGMPKERFSAEFPKEGPSILRIQQVVRGDSAAYFCASAPSGNTIYFGEGSWLTVV.

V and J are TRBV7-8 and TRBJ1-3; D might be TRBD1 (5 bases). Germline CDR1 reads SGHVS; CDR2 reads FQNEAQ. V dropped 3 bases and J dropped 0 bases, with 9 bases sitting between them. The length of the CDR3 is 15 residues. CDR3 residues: CASSLGRNSGNTIYF. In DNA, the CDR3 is TGTGCCAGCAGCTTGGGGCGGAACTCTGGAAACACCATATATTTT.

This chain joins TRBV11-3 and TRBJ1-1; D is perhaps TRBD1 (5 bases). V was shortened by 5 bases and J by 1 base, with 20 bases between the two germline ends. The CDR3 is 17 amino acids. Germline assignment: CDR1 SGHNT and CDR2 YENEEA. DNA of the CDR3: TGTGCCAGCAGCGAGCGTAGAGGGGCGAGGTGGAACACTGAAGCTTTCTTT. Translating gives CASSERRGARWNTEAFF. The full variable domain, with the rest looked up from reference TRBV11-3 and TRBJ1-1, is EAGVVQSPRYKIIEKKQPVAFWCNPISGHNTLYWYLQNLGQGPELLIRYENEEAVDDSQLPKDRFSAERLKGVDSTLKIQPAELGDSAVYLCASSERRGARWNTEAFFGQGTRLTVV.

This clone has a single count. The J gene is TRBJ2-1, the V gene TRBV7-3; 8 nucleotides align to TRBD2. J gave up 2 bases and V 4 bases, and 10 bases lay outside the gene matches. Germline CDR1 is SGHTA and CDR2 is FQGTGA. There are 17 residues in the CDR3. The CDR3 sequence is CASSYQASGPTYNEQFF. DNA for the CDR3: TGTGCCAGCAGCTATCAGGCTAGCGGGCCGACCTACAATGAGCAGTTCTTC.

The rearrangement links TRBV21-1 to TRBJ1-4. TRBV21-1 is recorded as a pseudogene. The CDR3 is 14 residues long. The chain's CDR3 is CASSKLATNEKLFF. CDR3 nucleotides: TGTGCCAGCAGCAAACTTGCAACTAATGAAAAACTGTTTTTT.

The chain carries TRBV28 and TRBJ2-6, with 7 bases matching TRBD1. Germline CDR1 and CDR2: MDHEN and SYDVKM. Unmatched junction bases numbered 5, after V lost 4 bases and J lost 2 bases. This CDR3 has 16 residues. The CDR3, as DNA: TGTGCCAGCAGTTCGGGAACAGGGGCTGGGGCCAACGTCCTGACTTTC. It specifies CASSSGTGAGANVLTF.

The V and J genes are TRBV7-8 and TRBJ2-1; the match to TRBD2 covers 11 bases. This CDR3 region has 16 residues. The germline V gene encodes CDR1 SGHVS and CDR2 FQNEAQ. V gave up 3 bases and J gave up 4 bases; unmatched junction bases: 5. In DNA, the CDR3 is TGTGCCAGCAGCTTGAACCCTAGCGGGGGGTACAATGAGCAGTTCTTC. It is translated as CASSLNPSGGYNEQFF.

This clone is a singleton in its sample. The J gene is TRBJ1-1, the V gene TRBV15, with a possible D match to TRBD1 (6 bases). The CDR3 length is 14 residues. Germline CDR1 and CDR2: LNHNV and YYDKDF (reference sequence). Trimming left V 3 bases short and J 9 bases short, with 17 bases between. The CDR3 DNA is TGTGCCACCAGCAGGGGAGCTGGACAGCCCCAAGCTTTCTTT. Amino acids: CATSRGAGQPQAFF. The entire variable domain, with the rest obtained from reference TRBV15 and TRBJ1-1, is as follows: DAMVIQNPRYQVTQFGKPVTLSCSQTLNHNVMYWYQQKSSQAPKLLFHYYDKDFNNEADTPDNFQSRRPNTSFCFLDIRSPGLGDTAMYLCATSRGAGQPQAFFGQGTRLTVV.

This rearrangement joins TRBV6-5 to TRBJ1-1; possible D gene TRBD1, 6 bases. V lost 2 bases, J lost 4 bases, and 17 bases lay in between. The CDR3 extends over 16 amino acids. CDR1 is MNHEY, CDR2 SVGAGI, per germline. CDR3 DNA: TGTGCCAGCAGTTACATCAGTCAGGGGATAGGCACTGAAGCTTTCTTT. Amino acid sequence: CASSYISQGIGTEAFF.

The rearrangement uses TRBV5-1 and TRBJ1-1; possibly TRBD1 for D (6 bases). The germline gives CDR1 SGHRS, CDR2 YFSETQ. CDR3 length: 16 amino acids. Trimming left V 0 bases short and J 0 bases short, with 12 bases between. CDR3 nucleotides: TGCGCCAGCAGCTTGGAGGCAGGGGCTTTGAACACTGAAGCTTTCTTT. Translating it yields CASSLEAGALNTEAFF. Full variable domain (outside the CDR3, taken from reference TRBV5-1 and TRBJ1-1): KAGVTQTPRYLIKTRGQQVTLSCSPISGHRSVSWYQQTPGQGLQFLFEYFSETQRNKGNFPGRFSGRQFSNSRSEMNVSTLELGDSALYLCASSLEAGALNTEAFFGQGTRLTVV.